The clone carrying this T cell receptor (beta chain) showed up just a few times. The CDR3 end shows no conserved phenylalanine or tryptophan, and so a read error is likely. Unsorted bulk tissue of about 20-31 mg yielded co-extracted RNA and DNA. There were over 85% viable tumor cells in every single sample of tumor. Starting material of 500 ng total RNA yielded TCR beta cDNA via a constant-region primer. Three nested multiplex PCR rounds of slightly modified ARM-PCR generated TCR beta libraries. Two initial PCR rounds of about 9 cycles each paired TRBV1-TRBV30 forward primers with a C-beta reverse primer. TCRdb re-called the multiplex PCR reads through MiXCR, storing one row per CDR3 protein. There are more than 50,000 distinct CDR3 sequences in the sample; 60% to 75% occur only once, and about 26% lies in the top ten. The entry originates in a study of tumor-infiltrating lymphocytes in primary liver carcinoma.

Germline CDR1 and CDR2: MNHEY and SVGAGI. Trimming pared 7 bases from V and 6 bases from J, leaving 16 bases between. The CDR3 sequence is 14 residues long. This receptor was identified in a man in his forties with primary liver carcinoma and hepatitis B virus infection. Sequenced material: liver tumor tissue from sampling region 2. The subset is: tumor region T2, inferior pole. This rearrangement joins TRBV6-5 to TRBJ2-1; D may be TRBD1 (5 bases). CDR3 in amino acids: CASNWQDRGNEQFL. CDR3 bases: TGTGCCAGCAATTGGCAGGATAGGGGCAATGAGCAGTTCTTA.